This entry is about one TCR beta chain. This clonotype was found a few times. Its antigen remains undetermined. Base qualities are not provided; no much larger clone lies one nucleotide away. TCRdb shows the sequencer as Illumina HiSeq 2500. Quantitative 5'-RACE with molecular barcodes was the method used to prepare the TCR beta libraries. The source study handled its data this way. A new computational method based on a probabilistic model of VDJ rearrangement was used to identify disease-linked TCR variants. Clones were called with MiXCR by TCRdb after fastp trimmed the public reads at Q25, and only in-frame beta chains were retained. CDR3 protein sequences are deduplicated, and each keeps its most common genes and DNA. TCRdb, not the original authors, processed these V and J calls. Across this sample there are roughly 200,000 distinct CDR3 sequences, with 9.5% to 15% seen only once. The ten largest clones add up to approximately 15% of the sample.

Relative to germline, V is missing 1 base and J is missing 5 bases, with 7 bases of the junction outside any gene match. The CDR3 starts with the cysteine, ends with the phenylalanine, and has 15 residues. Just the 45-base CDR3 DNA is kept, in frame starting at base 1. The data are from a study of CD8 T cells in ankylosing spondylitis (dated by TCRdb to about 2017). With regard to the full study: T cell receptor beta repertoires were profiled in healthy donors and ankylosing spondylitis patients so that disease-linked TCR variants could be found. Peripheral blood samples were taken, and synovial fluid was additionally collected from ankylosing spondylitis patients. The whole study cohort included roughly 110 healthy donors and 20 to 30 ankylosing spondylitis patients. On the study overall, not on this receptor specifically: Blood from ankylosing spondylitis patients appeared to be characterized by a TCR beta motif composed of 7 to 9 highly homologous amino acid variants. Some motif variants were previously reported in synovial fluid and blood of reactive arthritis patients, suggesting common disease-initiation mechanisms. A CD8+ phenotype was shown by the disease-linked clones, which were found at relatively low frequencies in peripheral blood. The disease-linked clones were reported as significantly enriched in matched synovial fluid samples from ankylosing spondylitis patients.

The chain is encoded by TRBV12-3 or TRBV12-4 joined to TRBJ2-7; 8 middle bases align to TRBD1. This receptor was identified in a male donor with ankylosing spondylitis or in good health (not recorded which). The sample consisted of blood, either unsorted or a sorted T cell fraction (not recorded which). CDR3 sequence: CASSLGWAGGNEQYF. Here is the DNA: TGTGCCAGCAGTTTAGGTTGGGCAGGGGGCAACGAGCAGTACTTC.